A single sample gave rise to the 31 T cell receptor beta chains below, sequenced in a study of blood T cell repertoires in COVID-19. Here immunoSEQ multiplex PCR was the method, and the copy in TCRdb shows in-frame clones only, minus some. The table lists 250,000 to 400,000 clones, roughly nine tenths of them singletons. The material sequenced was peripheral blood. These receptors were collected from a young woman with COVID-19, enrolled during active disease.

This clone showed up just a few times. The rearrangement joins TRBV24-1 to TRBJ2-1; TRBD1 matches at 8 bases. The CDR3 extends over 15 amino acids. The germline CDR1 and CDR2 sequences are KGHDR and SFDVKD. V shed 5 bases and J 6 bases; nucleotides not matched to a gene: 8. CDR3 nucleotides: TGTGCCACCAGTGCCCAAACGGACAGGGCCAATGAGCAGTTCTTC. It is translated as CATSAQTDRANEQFF.

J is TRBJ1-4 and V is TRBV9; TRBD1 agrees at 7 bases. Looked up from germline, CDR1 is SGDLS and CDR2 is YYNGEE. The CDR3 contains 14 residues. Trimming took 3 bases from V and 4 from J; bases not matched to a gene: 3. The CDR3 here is CASSGRQGNEKLFF. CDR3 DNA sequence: TGTGCCAGCAGCGGAAGACAGGGTAATGAAAAACTGTTTTTT.

The CDR3, as DNA: TGCGCCAGCCGGGGGCTCGGACAGGGGGCGGGAGGCTACACCTTC. It specifies CASRGLGQGAGGYTF. V and J are TRBV5-1 and TRBJ1-2, with TRBD1 matching 11 bases. The CDR3 length is 15 residues. Trimming cost V 7 bases and J 8 bases; bases outside gene matches: 13. Per the germline V gene, CDR1 is SGHRS and CDR2 is YFSETQ.

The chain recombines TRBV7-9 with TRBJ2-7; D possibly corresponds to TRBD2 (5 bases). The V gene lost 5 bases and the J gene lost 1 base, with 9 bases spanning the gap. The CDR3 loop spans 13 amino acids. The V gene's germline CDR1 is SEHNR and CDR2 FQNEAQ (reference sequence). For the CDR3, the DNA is TGTGCCAGCAGCCTCCCGGGGTCCTACGAGCAGTACTTC. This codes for CASSLPGSYEQYF.

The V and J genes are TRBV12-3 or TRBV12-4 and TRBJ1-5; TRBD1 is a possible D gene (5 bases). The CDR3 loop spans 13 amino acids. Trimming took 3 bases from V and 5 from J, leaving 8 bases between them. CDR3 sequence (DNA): TGTGCCAGCAGTTTCAGGGAGGATCAGCCCCAGCATTTT. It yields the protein CASSFREDQPQHF.

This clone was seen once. CDR3: CASSIQGQNTGELFF. The CDR3 nucleotides read TGTGCCAGTAGTATACAGGGTCAAAACACCGGGGAGCTGTTTTTT. V is TRBV19 and J is TRBJ2-2; tentatively, D is TRBD1 (5 bases). The CDR3 loop spans 15 amino acids. In germline, CDR1 is LNHDA, CDR2 SQIVND (reference sequence). Trimming cost V 2 bases and J 2 bases, with 9 bases left between them. Drawing the rest from reference TRBV19 and TRBJ2-2, the complete variable domain is DGGITQSPKYLFRKEGQNVTLSCEQNLNHDAMYWYRQDPGQGLRLIYYSQIVNDFQKGDIAEGYSVSREKKESFPLTVTSAQKNPTAFYLCASSIQGQNTGELFFGEGSRLTVL.

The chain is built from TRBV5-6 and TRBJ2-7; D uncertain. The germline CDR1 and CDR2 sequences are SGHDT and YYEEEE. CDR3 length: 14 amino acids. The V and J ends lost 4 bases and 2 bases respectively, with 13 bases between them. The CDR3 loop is CASSPFRSAYEQYF. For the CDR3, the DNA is TGTGCCAGCAGCCCCTTCAGATCCGCCTACGAGCAGTACTTC. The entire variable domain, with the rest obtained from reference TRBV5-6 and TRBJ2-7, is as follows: DAGVTQSPTHLIKTRGQQVTLRCSPKSGHDTVSWYQQALGQGPQFIFQYYEEEERQRGNFPDRFSGHQFPNYSSELNVNALLLGDSALYLCASSPFRSAYEQYFGPGTRLTVT.

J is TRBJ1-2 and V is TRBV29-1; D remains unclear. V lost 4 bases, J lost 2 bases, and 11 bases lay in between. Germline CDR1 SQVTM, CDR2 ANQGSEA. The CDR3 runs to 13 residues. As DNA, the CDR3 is TGCAGCGTTGCCGGGATTACGAACTATGGCTACACCTTC. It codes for CSVAGITNYGYTF.

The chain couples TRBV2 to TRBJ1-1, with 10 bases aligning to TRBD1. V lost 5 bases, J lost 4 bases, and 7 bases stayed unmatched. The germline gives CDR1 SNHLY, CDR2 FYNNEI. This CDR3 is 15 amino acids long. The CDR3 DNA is TGTGCCAGCAGTCGACAGGGGGCAGGTGGCACTGAAGCTTTCTTT. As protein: CASSRQGAGGTEAFF.

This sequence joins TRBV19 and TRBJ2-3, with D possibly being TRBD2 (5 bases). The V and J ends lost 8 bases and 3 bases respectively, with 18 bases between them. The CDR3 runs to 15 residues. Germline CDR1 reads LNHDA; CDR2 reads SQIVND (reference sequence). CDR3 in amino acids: CASRDLRRGTDTQYF. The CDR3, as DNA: TGTGCCAGTCGAGACCTTCGGCGCGGGACAGATACGCAGTATTTT.

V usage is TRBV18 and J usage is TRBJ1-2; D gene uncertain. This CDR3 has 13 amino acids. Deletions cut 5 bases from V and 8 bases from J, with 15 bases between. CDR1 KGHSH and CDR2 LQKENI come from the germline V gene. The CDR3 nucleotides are TGTGCCAGCTCAGAACGTCAGGTTTGGGGCTACACCTTC. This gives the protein CASSERQVWGYTF.

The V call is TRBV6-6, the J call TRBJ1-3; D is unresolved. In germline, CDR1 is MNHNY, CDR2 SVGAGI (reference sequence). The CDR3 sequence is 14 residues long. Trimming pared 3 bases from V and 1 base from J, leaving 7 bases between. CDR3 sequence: CASSYGGSGNTIYF. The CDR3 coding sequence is TGTGCCAGCAGTTATGGAGGGTCTGGAAACACCATATATTTT.

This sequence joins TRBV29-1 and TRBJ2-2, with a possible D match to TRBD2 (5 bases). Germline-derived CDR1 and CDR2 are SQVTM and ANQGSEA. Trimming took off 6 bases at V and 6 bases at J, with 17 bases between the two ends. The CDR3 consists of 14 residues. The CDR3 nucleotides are TGCAGCGTCCCCGGGGATATTCTAGCCGGGGAGCTGTTTTTT. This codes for CSVPGDILAGELFF.

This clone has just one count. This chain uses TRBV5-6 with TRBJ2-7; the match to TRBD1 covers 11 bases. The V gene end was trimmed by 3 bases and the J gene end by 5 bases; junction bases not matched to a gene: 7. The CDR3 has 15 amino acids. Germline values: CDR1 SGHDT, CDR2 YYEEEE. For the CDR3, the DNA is TGTGCCAGCAGCTGGGTTGGACAGGGGGCGAACGAGCAGTACTTC. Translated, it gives CASSWVGQGANEQYF.

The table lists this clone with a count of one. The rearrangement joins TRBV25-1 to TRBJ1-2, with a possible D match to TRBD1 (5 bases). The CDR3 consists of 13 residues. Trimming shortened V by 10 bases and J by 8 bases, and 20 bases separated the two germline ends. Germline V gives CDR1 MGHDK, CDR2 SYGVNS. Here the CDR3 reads CATVGRGEGGYTF. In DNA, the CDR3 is TGTGCCACCGTCGGGAGGGGAGAAGGCGGCTACACCTTC.

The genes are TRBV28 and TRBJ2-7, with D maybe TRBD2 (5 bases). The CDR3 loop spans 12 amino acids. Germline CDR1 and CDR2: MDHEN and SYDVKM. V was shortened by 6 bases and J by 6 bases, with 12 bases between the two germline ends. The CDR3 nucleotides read TGTGCCAGCAGGGCACTAGTTTCCGAGCAGTACTTC. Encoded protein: CASRALVSEQYF.

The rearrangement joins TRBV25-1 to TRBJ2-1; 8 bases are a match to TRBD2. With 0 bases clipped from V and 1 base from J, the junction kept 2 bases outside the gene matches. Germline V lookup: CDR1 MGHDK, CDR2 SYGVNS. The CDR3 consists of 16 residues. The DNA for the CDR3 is TGTGCCAGCAGTGAATATACTAGCGGTTCCTACAATGAGCAGTTCTTC. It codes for CASSEYTSGSYNEQFF. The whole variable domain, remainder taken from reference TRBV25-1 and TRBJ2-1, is EADIYQTPRYLVIGTGKKITLECSQTMGHDKMYWYQQDPGMELHLIHYSYGVNSTEKGDLSSESTVSRIRTEHFPLTLESARPSHTSQYLCASSEYTSGSYNEQFFGPGTRLTVL.

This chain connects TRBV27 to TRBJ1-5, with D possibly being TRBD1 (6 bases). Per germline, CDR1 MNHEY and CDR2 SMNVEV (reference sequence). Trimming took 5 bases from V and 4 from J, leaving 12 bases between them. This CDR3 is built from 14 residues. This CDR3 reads CASSRTVSNQPQHF. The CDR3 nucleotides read TGTGCCAGCAGTAGGACAGTTTCTAATCAGCCCCAGCATTTT.

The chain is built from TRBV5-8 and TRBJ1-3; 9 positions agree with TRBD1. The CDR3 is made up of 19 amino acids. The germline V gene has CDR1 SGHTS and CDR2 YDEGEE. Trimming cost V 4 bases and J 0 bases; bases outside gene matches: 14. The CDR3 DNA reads TGTGCCAGCAGCGTAATTCCCGGGACAGGGAGGTACTCTGGAAACACCATATATTTT. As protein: CASSVIPGTGRYSGNTIYF.

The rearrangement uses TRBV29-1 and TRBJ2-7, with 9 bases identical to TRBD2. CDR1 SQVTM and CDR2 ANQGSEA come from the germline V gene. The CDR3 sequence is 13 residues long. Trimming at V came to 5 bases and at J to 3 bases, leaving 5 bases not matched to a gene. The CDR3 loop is CSVSGSGSYEQYF. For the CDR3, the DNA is TGCAGCGTTTCGGGTAGCGGGAGCTACGAGCAGTACTTC.

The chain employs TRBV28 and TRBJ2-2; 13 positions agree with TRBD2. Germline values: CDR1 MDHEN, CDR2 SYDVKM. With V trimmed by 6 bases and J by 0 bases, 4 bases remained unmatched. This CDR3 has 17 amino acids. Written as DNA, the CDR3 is TGTGCCAGCAGCAACGGACTAGCGGGAGCGAACACCGGGGAGCTGTTTTTT. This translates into CASSNGLAGANTGELFF.

CDR3 amino acids: CASSLTGATTADTQYF. Here the CDR3 DNA reads TGTGCCAGCAGCTTAACAGGAGCAACTACGGCAGATACGCAGTATTTT. The J gene is TRBJ2-3, the V gene TRBV11-2; D is possibly TRBD1 (5 bases). CDR1 is SGHAT and CDR2 is FQNNGV in the germline V gene. Trimming stripped 2 bases from V and 4 bases from J, with 16 bases between. The CDR3 totals 16 residues.

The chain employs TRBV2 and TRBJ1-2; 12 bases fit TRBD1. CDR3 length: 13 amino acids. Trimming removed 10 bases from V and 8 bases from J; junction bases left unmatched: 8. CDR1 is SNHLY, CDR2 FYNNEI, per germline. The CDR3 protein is CATPGQGASGYTF. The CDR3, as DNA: TGTGCCACCCCGGGACAGGGGGCCTCGGGCTACACCTTC.

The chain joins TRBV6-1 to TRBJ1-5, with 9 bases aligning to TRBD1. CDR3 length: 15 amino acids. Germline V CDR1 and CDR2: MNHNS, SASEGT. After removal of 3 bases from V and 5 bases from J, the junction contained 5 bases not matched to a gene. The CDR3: CASSEGQGFDQPQHF. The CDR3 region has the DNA TGTGCCAGCAGTGAGGGACAGGGATTTGATCAGCCCCAGCATTTT.

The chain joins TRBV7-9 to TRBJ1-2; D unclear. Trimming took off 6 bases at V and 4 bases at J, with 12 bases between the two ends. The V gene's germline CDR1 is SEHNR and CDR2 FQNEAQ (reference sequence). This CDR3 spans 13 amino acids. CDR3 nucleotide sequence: TGTGCCAGCAGGCTAGGCGAGGGCTATGGCTACACCTTC. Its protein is CASRLGEGYGYTF.

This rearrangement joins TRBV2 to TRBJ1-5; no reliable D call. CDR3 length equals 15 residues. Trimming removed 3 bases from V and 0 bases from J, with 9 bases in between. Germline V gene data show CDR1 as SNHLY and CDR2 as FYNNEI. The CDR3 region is CASSDRVSSNQPQHF. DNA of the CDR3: TGTGCCAGCAGTGATCGGGTCAGTAGCAATCAGCCCCAGCATTTT.

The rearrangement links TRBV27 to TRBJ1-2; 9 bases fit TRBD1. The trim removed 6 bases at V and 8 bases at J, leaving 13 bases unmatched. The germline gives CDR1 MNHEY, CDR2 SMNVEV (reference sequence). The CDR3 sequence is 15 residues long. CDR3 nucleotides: TGTGCCAGCAGGTTTCGACAGGGGGAAGTGGGAGGCTACACCTTC. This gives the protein CASRFRQGEVGGYTF.

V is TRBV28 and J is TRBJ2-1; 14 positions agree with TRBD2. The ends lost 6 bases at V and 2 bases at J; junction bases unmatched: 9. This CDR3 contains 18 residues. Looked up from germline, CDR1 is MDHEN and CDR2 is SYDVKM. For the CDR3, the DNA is TGTGCCAGCAGCCACTCCTGGACTAGCGGGAGGCCCTACAATGAGCAGTTCTTC. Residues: CASSHSWTSGRPYNEQFF.

As DNA, the CDR3 is TGTGCCAGCAGTGAATTCGGGGGGCCCACCATATATTTT. Translating it yields CASSEFGGPTIYF. The chain uses TRBV6-1 and TRBJ1-3; D perhaps matches TRBD1 (6 bases). In germline, CDR1 is MNHNS, CDR2 SASEGT. The ends were cut back, 2 bases at V and 9 bases at J, with 11 bases in the middle. The CDR3 covers 13 residues.

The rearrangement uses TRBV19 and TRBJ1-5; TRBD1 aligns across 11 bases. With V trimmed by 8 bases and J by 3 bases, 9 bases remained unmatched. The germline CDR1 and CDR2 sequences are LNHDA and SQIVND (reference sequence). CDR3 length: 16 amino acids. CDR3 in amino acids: CASETGTGGFNQPQHF. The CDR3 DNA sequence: TGTGCCAGTGAAACCGGGACAGGGGGTTTCAATCAGCCCCAGCATTTT.

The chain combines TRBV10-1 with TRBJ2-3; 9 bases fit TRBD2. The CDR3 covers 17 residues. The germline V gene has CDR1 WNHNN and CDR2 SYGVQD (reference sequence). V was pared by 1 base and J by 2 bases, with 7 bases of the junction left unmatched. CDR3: CASSELGVAGATDTQYF. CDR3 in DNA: TGCGCCAGCAGTGAGTTGGGGGTAGCGGGAGCCACAGATACGCAGTATTTT.